Presented here are 16 T cell receptor beta chains from one specimen sequenced in a study of shared clonotypes between healthy human individuals. Clones were sequenced by immunoSEQ multiplex PCR, and TCRdb holds only the in-frame ones, with some missing. Here the sample spans roughly 2.2 million clones, about 90% being singletons. The sequenced sample consisted of naive CD4+ T cells from PBMCs. Subset defined: CD45RA+ positively selected. Receptor source: a man between 18 and 29 years old in good health. Some clones in this sample may be carry-over from other donors' samples.

V gene TRBV6-1 combines with J gene TRBJ2-7, with TRBD2 matching over 8 bases. The CDR3 is made up of 15 amino acids. CDR1 MNHNS and CDR2 SASEGT come from the germline V gene. V trimming: 4 bases; J trimming: 5 bases; junction bases outside the gene matches: 10. The chain's CDR3 is CASSGGRAGGHEQYF. The CDR3 nucleotides read TGTGCCAGCAGTGGCGGTAGGGCGGGAGGTCACGAGCAGTACTTC.

The genes are TRBV5-4 and TRBJ2-5, with D uncertain. V lost 3 bases and J 1 base, leaving 10 bases between the germline ends. There are 14 residues in the CDR3. CDR1 SGHNT and CDR2 YYREEE come from the germline V gene (reference sequence). CDR3 in DNA: TGTGCCAGCAGCTGGATCGGGCCCCAAGAGACCCAGTACTTC. Encoded protein: CASSWIGPQETQYF. The complete variable domain, with remaining parts taken from reference TRBV5-4 and TRBJ2-5, reads ETGVTQSPTHLIKTRGQQVTLRCSSQSGHNTVSWYQQALGQGPQFIFQYYREEENGRGNFPPRFSGLQFPNYSSELNVNALELDDSALYLCASSWIGPQETQYFGPGTRLLVL.

The chain couples TRBV5-1 to TRBJ2-7; TRBD1 matches at 10 bases. Germline values: CDR1 SGHRS, CDR2 YFSETQ. V shed 6 bases and J 6 bases; nucleotides not matched to a gene: 15. The CDR3 sequence is 16 residues long. The CDR3 DNA sequence: TGCGCCAGCAACCCCTCGCCGGGACAGGGGATCGGCGAGCAGTACTTC. Its translation is CASNPSPGQGIGEQYF.

Details on this clone: Different DNA sequences within this sample yield the same CDR3. The chain has TRBV29-1 and TRBJ2-1; tentative D call: TRBD2 (5 bases). This CDR3 has 11 amino acids. From germline, CDR1 is SQVTM and CDR2 ANQGSEA. V lost 4 bases, J lost 4 bases, and 5 bases lay in between. CDR3 residues: CSVGGYNEQFF. The CDR3 DNA is TGCAGCGTTGGAGGGTACAATGAGCAGTTCTTC.

The rearrangement joins TRBV15 to TRBJ2-1; perhaps TRBD2 as D (5 bases). The CDR3 loop spans 14 amino acids. Germline V CDR1 and CDR2: LNHNV, YYDKDF (reference sequence). Trimming pared 1 base from V and 8 bases from J, leaving 12 bases between. The CDR3 coding sequence is TGTGCCACCAGCAGAGGAGGGAATTTCTATGAGCAGTTCTTC. Translating it yields CATSRGGNFYEQFF.

V usage is TRBV7-9 and J usage is TRBJ2-5; 10 bases agree with TRBD1. J lost 4 bases, V lost 0 bases, and 8 bases had no gene match. The CDR3 runs 17 residues. Germline V lookup: CDR1 SEHNR, CDR2 FQNEAQ (reference sequence). In DNA, the CDR3 is TGTGCCAGCAGCTTAGCGAGGACAGGGGGAACGGGAGAGACCCAGTACTTC. Protein sequence: CASSLARTGGTGETQYF.

J is TRBJ2-7 and V is TRBV2, with a tentative D call TRBD1 (5 bases). This CDR3 contains 12 residues. Trimming took 7 bases from V and 1 from J, leaving 8 bases between them. CDR1 is SNHLY, CDR2 FYNNEI, per germline. The CDR3 sequence is CASKGESYEQYF. For the CDR3, the DNA is TGTGCCAGCAAAGGGGAATCCTACGAGCAGTACTTC.

CDR3 sequence: CASSSIHRADYEQYF. The CDR3 DNA reads TGTGCCAGCAGTTCCATACACCGGGCAGATTACGAGCAGTACTTC. The V gene is TRBV28, the J gene TRBJ2-7; D remains ambiguous. V was trimmed by 4 bases and J by 4 bases, leaving 17 bases between them. The CDR3 has 15 amino acids. Germline V lookup: CDR1 MDHEN, CDR2 SYDVKM.

In regard to this clone: Other DNA sequences in this specimen translate into the identical CDR3. The gene calls are TRBV19 and TRBJ2-7; D remains ambiguous. Trimming removed 4 bases from V and 2 bases from J, with 12 bases in between. Germline V gene data show CDR1 as LNHDA and CDR2 as SQIVND (reference sequence). The CDR3 has 14 amino acids. The CDR3 region is CASSRAGPPYEQYF. The CDR3 nucleotides are TGTGCCAGTAGTAGGGCAGGTCCGCCCTACGAGCAGTACTTC.

This clone was recorded once. This chain joins TRBV6-6 and TRBJ1-2; the match to TRBD1 covers 7 bases. From germline, CDR1 is MNHNY and CDR2 SVGAGI (reference sequence). This CDR3 comprises 14 residues. V shed 9 bases, J shed 4 bases, and the junction held 11 bases outside the gene matches. The CDR3 sequence is CASSSGQRLYGYTF. The DNA of the CDR3 is TGTGCCAGTTCCTCGGGACAGCGACTCTATGGCTACACCTTC.

DNA of the CDR3: TGTGCCAGCAGCCAAGACCGAAGCGGGAGGTCACACCACAATGAGCAGTTCTTC. The encoded protein is CASSQDRSGRSHHNEQFF. The genes are TRBV14 and TRBJ2-1; the match to TRBD2 covers 9 bases. The V and J ends lost 0 bases and 5 bases, in that order; junction bases with no gene match: 11. The germline V gene has CDR1 SGHDN and CDR2 FVKESK. This CDR3 is built from 18 residues.

The rearrangement joins TRBV29-1 to TRBJ2-7, with TRBD2 as a possible D gene (6 bases). CDR1 is SQVTM, CDR2 ANQGSEA, per germline. Trimming shortened V by 7 bases and J by 0 bases, and 16 bases separated the two germline ends. The CDR3 covers 14 residues. The CDR3 bases are TGCAGCGGTGCCGATAGCGGCAGCTCCTACGAGCAGTACTTC. This gives the protein CSGADSGSSYEQYF.

V and J are TRBV5-1 and TRBJ1-3; TRBD1 is a possible D gene (5 bases). Germline lookup yields CDR1 SGHRS and CDR2 YFSETQ. This CDR3 has 17 residues. V lost 4 bases, J lost 0 bases, and 17 bases lay in between. This CDR3 is CASSPTLGENSGNTIYF. Written as DNA, the CDR3 is TGCGCCAGCAGCCCAACCCTAGGGGAGAACTCTGGAAACACCATATATTTT.

V and J are TRBV9 and TRBJ2-3; D remains unclear. In germline, CDR1 is SGDLS, CDR2 YYNGEE. The CDR3 covers 14 residues. V dropped 0 bases and J dropped 5 bases, with 10 bases sitting between them. Here the CDR3 DNA reads TGTGCCAGCAGCGTAGGGGTTAGTCGAGATACGCAGTATTTT. This encodes CASSVGVSRDTQYF.

This clone was seen only once. The V call is TRBV28, the J call TRBJ2-1, with D unclear. The CDR3 length is 12 residues. Germline V lookup: CDR1 MDHEN, CDR2 SYDVKM. Trimming removed 4 bases at V and 8 bases at J, with 9 bases between. In nucleotides, the CDR3 is TGTGCCAGCAGTTCTCAGCTTCATGAGCAGTTCTTC. It translates to CASSSQLHEQFF.

The chain has TRBV28 and TRBJ2-3, with TRBD2 matching 8 bases. The CDR3 extends over 15 amino acids. The junction had 11 bases not matched to a gene; V was cut back by 5 bases and J by 7 bases. Germline V gene data show CDR1 as MDHEN and CDR2 as SYDVKM. This CDR3 reads CASSPLGGGRYTQYF. The CDR3 bases are TGTGCCAGCAGTCCTCTCGGGGGCGGGAGGTATACGCAGTATTTT. The complete variable domain, with remaining parts taken from reference TRBV28 and TRBJ2-3, reads DVKVTQSSRYLVKRTGEKVFLECVQDMDHENMFWYRQDPGLGLRLIYFSYDVKMKEKGDIPEGYSVSREKKERFSLILESASTNQTSMYLCASSPLGGGRYTQYFGPGTRLTVL.